These 19 T cell receptor beta chains came from one sample sequenced in a study of T-cell memory formation after mild COVID-19. TCRdb re-derived calls from the 5' RACE reads in MiXCR, one entry per CDR3 protein. The table has under 300,000 distinct CDR3 sequences, approximately 8% seen once. The sequencing input was PBMCs or a T cell subset sorted from them (not recorded which). The origin of the receptors is a young man who had mild COVID-19 (a few samples of this study predate the infection). Cell type and time point are not known.

The chain employs TRBV20-1 and TRBJ1-1, with D tentatively TRBD1 (5 bases). Germline loops: CDR1 DFQATT, CDR2 SNEGSKA (reference sequence). Between the trimmed V and J ends, which lost 7 bases and 3 bases, there was a span of 15 bases. CDR3 length equals 13 residues. The CDR3 spells CSVREGRDTEAFF. CDR3 bases: TGCAGTGTAAGGGAGGGGCGTGACACTGAAGCTTTCTTT.

This clonotype was detected only a few times. V is TRBV18 and J is TRBJ2-5; D gene unclear. Between the trimmed V and J ends, which lost 2 bases and 5 bases, there was a span of 6 bases. Germline CDR1 and CDR2: KGHSH and LQKENI. This CDR3 is built from 12 residues. This CDR3 reads CASSPGDETQYF. The DNA of the CDR3 is TGTGCCAGCTCACCAGGGGATGAGACCCAGTACTTC.

The V call is TRBV19, the J call TRBJ2-1; D gene unclear. This CDR3 region has 15 residues. The germline gives CDR1 LNHDA, CDR2 SQIVND (reference sequence). Trimming took off 7 bases at V and 8 bases at J, with 21 bases between the two ends. Here the CDR3 DNA reads TGTGCCAGTACCTCCCGAGTTAGCCCTCCCCATGAGCAGTTCTTC. Protein: CASTSRVSPPHEQFF.

This sequence joins TRBV12-3 or TRBV12-4 and TRBJ2-5, with a tentative D call TRBD1 (5 bases). CDR3 length equals 15 residues. Deletions cut 6 bases from V and 9 bases from J, with 23 bases between. Here the CDR3 DNA reads TGTGCCAGCAGCGATAAGGGGCGGCTCGTGGGTTCCCAGTACTTC. Its protein is CASSDKGRLVGSQYF.

This clonotype was observed many times. The rearrangement links TRBV28 to TRBJ2-1; either TRBD1 or TRBD2 may fit D (5 bases each). The germline CDR1 and CDR2 sequences are MDHEN and SYDVKM. This CDR3 region has 17 residues. Trimming shortened V by 4 bases and J by 0 bases, and 16 bases separated the two germline ends. The CDR3 nucleotides read TGTGCCAGCAGTTCCTCCGGGACCAGGCGCTCCTACAATGAGCAGTTCTTC. Translating gives CASSSSGTRRSYNEQFF.

The rearrangement uses TRBV4-3 and TRBJ2-1, with 10 positions matching TRBD2. This CDR3 has 16 residues. Germline CDR1 is LGHNA and CDR2 is YSLEER. Germline trimming cut 1 base from V and 3 bases from J; bases unmatched to any gene: 3. This chain's CDR3 is CASSQASGGFYNEQFF. The DNA for the CDR3 is TGCGCCAGCAGCCAAGCTAGCGGGGGATTCTACAATGAGCAGTTCTTC.

This chain connects TRBV3-1 to TRBJ2-2, with 8 positions matching TRBD1. The J segment lost 3 bases and the V segment lost 4 bases, leaving 7 bases of the junction unmatched. CDR3 length: 16 residues. In germline, CDR1 is LGHDT, CDR2 YNNKEL (reference sequence). CDR3 amino acids: CASSPMTGVDTGELFF. The CDR3 DNA sequence: TGTGCCAGCAGCCCAATGACAGGGGTTGACACCGGGGAGCTGTTTTTT.

This clonotype showed up just once. The V and J genes are TRBV6-5 and TRBJ2-2; D is unclear. CDR3 length: 15 residues. The V end lost 2 bases, the J end lost 0 bases, and 7 bases lay between the germline ends. Germline V gene data show CDR1 as MNHEY and CDR2 as SVGAGI. CDR3 nucleotides: TGTGCCAGCAGTTACAGCGTTACGAACACCGGGGAGCTGTTTTTT. It yields the protein CASSYSVTNTGELFF.

In this sample, this clonotype turned up many times. This chain uses TRBV27 with TRBJ2-3; D remains ambiguous. This CDR3 is built from 14 residues. Germline V gives CDR1 MNHEY, CDR2 SMNVEV (reference sequence). V was pared by 6 bases and J by 8 bases, with 18 bases between. In DNA form, the CDR3 reads TGTGCCAGCAGAATAAACCCCTTGGCGTCTACGCAGTATTTT. Its protein product is CASRINPLASTQYF.

The sample holds many counts of this clonotype. The gene calls are TRBV4-3 and TRBJ2-5, with TRBD1 matching over 11 bases. Per the germline V gene, CDR1 is LGHNA and CDR2 is YSLEER. The V segment lost 4 bases and the J segment 5 bases; nucleotides outside the gene matches: 0. CDR3 length: 13 residues. The CDR3 is CASSRDRGETQYF. CDR3 in DNA: TGCGCCAGCAGCCGGGACAGGGGGGAGACCCAGTACTTC.

The table lists this clonotype with many counts. The chain combines TRBV20-1 with TRBJ2-5, with 12 bases identical to TRBD2. CDR3 length: 15 residues. With V trimmed by 0 bases and J by 5 bases, 4 bases remained unmatched. CDR1 is DFQATT, CDR2 SNEGSKA, per germline (reference sequence). CDR3: CSARDTSGGRETQYF. The CDR3 DNA is TGCAGTGCTAGAGATACTAGCGGGGGGAGGGAGACCCAGTACTTC.

This clonotype was seen a handful of times. The chain has TRBV5-1 and TRBJ1-2; 8 bases line up with TRBD1. V lost 3 bases and J lost 4; bases outside the gene matches: 5. The CDR3 runs to 14 residues. Germline V gives CDR1 SGHRS, CDR2 YFSETQ. The CDR3 region is CASSWGTGGYGYTF. In DNA form, the CDR3 reads TGCGCCAGCAGCTGGGGGACAGGAGGCTATGGCTACACCTTC.

This clonotype showed up just a few times. The chain has TRBV15 and TRBJ2-1, with no clear D. V was clipped by 0 bases and J by 2 bases, with 11 bases between them. Germline CDR1 reads LNHNV; CDR2 reads YYDKDF (reference sequence). This CDR3 region has 16 residues. This CDR3 reads CATSRDLALAYNEQFF. DNA of the CDR3: TGTGCCACCAGCAGAGATTTGGCTTTGGCCTACAATGAGCAGTTCTTC.

This clonotype occurred a few times. V and J are TRBV7-6 and TRBJ2-1; 13 bases map to TRBD2. The J segment lost 5 bases and the V segment lost 4 bases, leaving 8 bases of the junction unmatched. The CDR3 is made up of 17 amino acids. CDR1 is SGHVS, CDR2 FNYEAQ, per germline. CDR3 region: CASSSVGLAGRNNEQFF. The CDR3 nucleotides read TGTGCCAGCAGCTCAGTGGGACTAGCGGGGAGAAACAATGAGCAGTTCTTC.

This clonotype showed up just a few times. The V gene is TRBV20-1, the J gene TRBJ1-5; no reliable D call. CDR3 size: 12 residues. Trimming removed 2 bases from V and 6 bases from J, with 8 bases in between. The germline V gene encodes CDR1 DFQATT and CDR2 SNEGSKA (reference sequence). The CDR3 protein is CSARRTTQPQHF. CDR3 DNA: TGCAGTGCTAGAAGGACGACTCAGCCCCAGCATTTT.

This clonotype occurred a few times. J is TRBJ2-1 and V is TRBV6-5; 8 bases map to TRBD2. The junction had 4 bases not matched to a gene; V was cut back by 1 base and J by 2 bases. This CDR3 spans 16 amino acids. The germline V gene has CDR1 MNHEY and CDR2 SVGAGI. The CDR3 reads CASSYWAGGPYNEQFF. The CDR3 DNA is TGTGCCAGCAGTTACTGGGCGGGGGGACCCTACAATGAGCAGTTCTTC.

This clonotype was picked up a small number of times. This sequence joins TRBV11-2 and TRBJ2-7; D is uncertain. Germline values: CDR1 SGHAT, CDR2 FQNNGV. The CDR3 has 12 residues. V lost 4 bases, J lost 3 bases, and 7 bases lay in between. The DNA for the CDR3 is TGTGCCAGCAGCTACGGATTCTACGAGCAGTACGTC. It codes for CASSYGFYEQYV.

A few counts support this clonotype. The chain combines TRBV20-1 with TRBJ2-1; D possibly corresponds to TRBD2 (6 bases). V was shortened by 6 bases and J by 4 bases, with 16 bases between the two germline ends. The CDR3 extends over 14 amino acids. Germline assignment: CDR1 DFQATT and CDR2 SNEGSKA (reference sequence). This chain's CDR3 is CSAMPRDLYNEQFF. The CDR3 DNA reads TGCAGTGCCATGCCCCGGGACTTGTACAATGAGCAGTTCTTC.

This clonotype occurred many times. The chain's CDR3 is CASSPLPFETQYF. Here the CDR3 DNA reads TGCGCCAGCAGCCCACTTCCGTTCGAGACCCAGTACTTC. This rearrangement joins TRBV5-1 to TRBJ2-5; D remains ambiguous. CDR1 and CDR2 (germline): SGHRS, YFSETQ. The V end was cut by 4 bases, the J end by 5 bases, with 12 bases between. The CDR3 runs to 13 residues.